These 21 T cell receptor beta chains originate from one sample sequenced in a study of blood T cell repertoires in COVID-19. The protocol was immunoSEQ multiplex PCR, while the TCRdb copy is restricted to in-frame clones and leaves out a portion. The sample includes approximately 97,000 clones, roughly 85% of them seen just once. Sample: peripheral blood. The receptors originated from a man older than 75 with acute or convalescent COVID-19.

The chain is built from TRBV7-2 and TRBJ1-1; D might be TRBD1 (5 bases). The germline V gene has CDR1 SGHTA and CDR2 FQGNSA. The CDR3 totals 15 residues. Trimming removed 4 bases from V and 4 bases from J, with 16 bases in between. DNA of the CDR3: TGTGCCAGCAGCTCGCAGGGCATGAGAGGCACTGAAGCTTTCTTT. Its protein product is CASSSQGMRGTEAFF.

The chain couples TRBV5-1 to TRBJ1-1, with 10 bases matching TRBD1. Trimming removed 3 bases from V and 13 bases from J; junction bases left unmatched: 6. The CDR3 consists of 12 residues. Germline V gives CDR1 SGHRS, CDR2 YFSETQ. CDR3 loop: CASSYGQGVGFF. The CDR3 DNA reads as TGCGCCAGCAGCTACGGACAGGGGGTCGGTTTCTTT.

The rearrangement uses TRBV6-5 and TRBJ2-7; D perhaps matches TRBD1 (8 bases). The CDR3 runs 14 residues. The germline V and J ends were trimmed by 6 bases and 6 bases, with 18 bases remaining between them. Germline V gene lookup returns CDR1 MNHEY and CDR2 SVGAGI. The DNA for the CDR3 is TGTGCCAGCAGAACAGGACAGGGAGGGCGCGAGCAGTACTTC. This gives the protein CASRTGQGGREQYF.

This clone was counted a single time. This sequence joins TRBV5-1 and TRBJ2-5; TRBD2 aligns across 9 bases. Germline trimming cut 6 bases from V and 1 base from J; bases unmatched to any gene: 7. This CDR3 comprises 15 residues. CDR1 and CDR2 from the germline V gene are SGHRS and YFSETQ. The CDR3 sequence is CASTKAGGLQETQYF. CDR3 bases: TGCGCCAGCACCAAAGCGGGGGGCCTCCAAGAGACCCAGTACTTC.

The gene calls are TRBV5-1 and TRBJ1-1, with 7 bases fitting TRBD1. After removal of 0 bases from V and 2 bases from J, the junction contained 7 bases not matched to a gene. Germline V gene data show CDR1 as SGHRS and CDR2 as YFSETQ. The CDR3 spans 16 residues. Here the CDR3 DNA reads TGCGCCAGCAGCTTGGCCAGGGGGGTGGAAAACACTGAAGCTTTCTTT. Its protein is CASSLARGVENTEAFF.

This chain joins TRBV7-6 and TRBJ2-2; TRBD1 agrees at 7 bases. Germline V gives CDR1 SGHVS, CDR2 FNYEAQ. The trim removed 5 bases at V and 5 bases at J, leaving 8 bases unmatched. The CDR3 covers 15 residues. CDR3 amino acids: CASSRDRVGTGELFF. The CDR3, as DNA: TGTGCCAGCAGCCGAGACAGGGTCGGAACCGGGGAGCTGTTTTTT.

CDR3 sequence reads: CASSLIAGAYEQYF. The CDR3 DNA sequence: TGCGCCAGCAGCTTAATAGCGGGGGCCTACGAGCAGTACTTC. The rearrangement joins TRBV5-1 to TRBJ2-7; 9 bases align to TRBD2. Germline loops: CDR1 SGHRS, CDR2 YFSETQ. The ends lost 2 bases at V and 2 bases at J; junction bases unmatched: 2. The CDR3 covers 14 residues.

The chain couples TRBV28 to TRBJ2-2; 8 bases agree with TRBD1. Germline V gives CDR1 MDHEN, CDR2 SYDVKM. The CDR3 has 14 residues. The V gene end was trimmed by 8 bases and the J gene end by 0 bases; junction bases not matched to a gene: 2. The CDR3 nucleotides read TGTGCCAGCCAGGACAGGGCGAACACCGGGGAGCTGTTTTTT. Encoded protein: CASQDRANTGELFF. Filled out from reference TRBV28 and TRBJ2-2, the complete variable domain reads DVKVTQSSRYLVKRTGEKVFLECVQDMDHENMFWYRQDPGLGLRLIYFSYDVKMKEKGDIPEGYSVSREKKERFSLILESASTNQTSMYLCASQDRANTGELFFGEGSRLTVL.

This clone turned up a few times. The chain uses TRBV11-2 and TRBJ2-7; no clear D gene. V lost 1 base and J 5 bases, leaving 3 bases between the germline ends. Germline V gene sequence: CDR1 SGHAT, CDR2 FQNNGV. This CDR3 has 11 amino acids. The CDR3 protein is CASSLVDEQYF. CDR3 bases: TGTGCCAGCAGCTTAGTAGACGAGCAGTACTTC.

The rearrangement links TRBV18 to TRBJ1-2; TRBD1 matches 8 bases. The CDR3 is made up of 17 amino acids. The V gene end was trimmed by 3 bases and the J gene end by 4 bases; junction bases not matched to a gene: 13. Germline CDR1 is KGHSH and CDR2 is LQKENI. The CDR3 nucleotides are TGTGCCAGCTCACCGACTAATGGCCAGGGGGCTAGCTATGGCTACACCTTC. Encoded protein: CASSPTNGQGASYGYTF.

The chain is built from TRBV7-2 and TRBJ1-2; 8 nucleotides align to TRBD1. Germline V gene data show CDR1 as SGHTA and CDR2 as FQGNSA. The V segment lost 5 bases and the J segment 4 bases; nucleotides outside the gene matches: 9. The CDR3 runs 15 residues. CDR3: CASSAAQGASYGYTF. CDR3 bases: TGTGCCAGCAGCGCCGCTCAGGGGGCCTCCTATGGCTACACCTTC.

The DNA for the CDR3 is TGCGCCAGCAGCCCTGCCCCGGCTCCGGGAGGCCACACCTTC. This gives the protein CASSPAPAPGGHTF. The V gene is TRBV5-1, the J gene TRBJ1-2; D is unclear. The V gene's germline CDR1 is SGHRS and CDR2 YFSETQ. Trimming removed 4 bases at V and 12 bases at J, with 22 bases between. CDR3 size: 14 residues.

This CDR3 reads CASSRGTGANVEAFF. The CDR3 DNA is TGTGCCAGTAGTAGGGGGACAGGGGCCAACGTGGAAGCTTTCTTT. This rearrangement joins TRBV19 to TRBJ1-1; the match to TRBD1 covers 10 bases. The CDR3 runs 15 residues. Per the germline V gene, CDR1 is LNHDA and CDR2 is SQIVND (reference sequence). V dropped 4 bases and J dropped 8; count of bases not matched to a gene: 10. Full variable domain (outside the CDR3, taken from reference TRBV19 and TRBJ1-1): DGGITQSPKYLFRKEGQNVTLSCEQNLNHDAMYWYRQDPGQGLRLIYYSQIVNDFQKGDIAEGYSVSREKKESFPLTVTSAQKNPTAFYLCASSRGTGANVEAFFGQGTRLTVV.

The chain joins TRBV6-5 to TRBJ1-3, with 8 bases aligning to TRBD1. The trim removed 6 bases at V and 0 bases at J, leaving 1 base unmatched. CDR3 length equals 14 residues. CDR1 is MNHEY, CDR2 SVGAGI, per germline. The CDR3 DNA follows: TGTGCCAGCAGCGGACAGGGCTCTGGAAACACCATATATTTT. This sequence encodes CASSGQGSGNTIYF.

This clone was seen more than once but under ten times. V is TRBV28 and J is TRBJ1-5, with 10 bases fitting TRBD1. The CDR3 is 16 residues long. Trimming took 1 base from V and 9 from J; bases not matched to a gene: 9. The germline CDR1 and CDR2 sequences are MDHEN and SYDVKM. The CDR3 DNA is TGTGCCAGCAGTTTATTGGGACAGGGGTCGAGGAGGCCCCAGCATTTT. It specifies CASSLLGQGSRRPQHF.

The chain has TRBV9 and TRBJ2-3, with D perhaps matching TRBD2 (5 bases). V lost 0 bases, J lost 2 bases, and 13 bases lay in between. CDR3 length equals 16 residues. Germline lookup yields CDR1 SGDLS and CDR2 YYNGEE. CDR3 DNA: TGTGCCAGCAGCGTAGACGCACAGCGGACCACAGATACGCAGTATTTT. It codes for CASSVDAQRTTDTQYF.

This sequence joins TRBV29-1 and TRBJ2-7, with TRBD1 identical over 7 bases. The junction had 9 bases not matched to a gene; V was cut back by 1 base and J by 3 bases. From germline, CDR1 is SQVTM and CDR2 ANQGSEA. The CDR3 length is 15 residues. The CDR3 protein is CSVEATGKGNYEQYF. The CDR3 DNA follows: TGCAGCGTTGAAGCGACAGGGAAGGGCAACTACGAGCAGTACTTC.

The rearrangement links TRBV5-4 to TRBJ2-7, with 12 positions matching TRBD2. The V gene's germline CDR1 is SGHNT and CDR2 YYREEE (reference sequence). With 0 bases clipped from V and 3 bases from J, the junction kept 4 bases outside the gene matches. CDR3 length equals 16 residues. CDR3 amino acids: CASSLGGLAGNYEQYF. As DNA, the CDR3 is TGTGCCAGCAGCTTGGGGGGACTAGCGGGCAACTACGAGCAGTACTTC.

This chain links TRBV19 with TRBJ1-2; 9 nucleotides align to TRBD1. Germline values: CDR1 LNHDA, CDR2 SQIVND (reference sequence). The V segment lost 6 bases and the J segment 7 bases; nucleotides outside the gene matches: 6. This CDR3 is built from 13 residues. The CDR3 nucleotides are TGTGCCAGTAGGATACAGGGGGCGGGTGGCTACACCTTC. As protein: CASRIQGAGGYTF.

The rearrangement links TRBV25-1 to TRBJ1-5; D remains ambiguous. The ends were cut back, 2 bases at V and 0 bases at J, with 5 bases in the middle. The CDR3 has 14 amino acids. Germline CDR1 is MGHDK and CDR2 is SYGVNS. The CDR3: CASSEPGSNQPQHF. The CDR3 coding sequence is TGTGCCAGCAGTGAACCCGGTAGCAATCAGCCCCAGCATTTT.

The V gene is TRBV14, the J gene TRBJ2-2; possible D gene TRBD1, 6 bases. The CDR3 spans 14 residues. The V and J ends lost 3 bases and 5 bases respectively, with 10 bases between them. From germline, CDR1 is SGHDN and CDR2 FVKESK. The CDR3 nucleotides read TGTGCCAGCAGCCAGGGGGCAAATACCGGGGAGCTGTTTTTT. Amino acids: CASSQGANTGELFF.